This T cell receptor (beta chain) was obtained from a study of Ad26.COV2.S vaccination and SARS-CoV-2 variants. Points from the study as a whole: Vaccinees showed greater spike-specific TCR breadth than placebo recipients.

Sequencing was performed with immunoSEQ multiplex PCR; in TCRdb, only in-frame clones are kept and a portion is missing. The sample includes roughly 380,000 clones, roughly 91% of them seen just once. Trimming shortened V by 0 bases and J by 8 bases, and 19 bases separated the two germline ends. The CDR3 sequence is 17 residues long. Per germline, CDR1 MNHEY and CDR2 SMNVEV (reference sequence). Treatment in this sample: about 20 received Ad26.COV2.S at low or high dose, single or two shots; a few received placebo; per-sample allocation not given. Material that was analyzed had been drawn on day 63 after the first vaccine or placebo injection. Notes on this clone: What it binds is unknown.

The V call is TRBV27, the J call TRBJ2-2; the D gene is possibly TRBD2 (5 bases). The sample here was peripheral blood, taken in a trial of Ad26.COV2.S vaccine versus placebo. The TCR was taken from a person aged 18 to 59 who received the Ad26.COV2.S COVID-19 vaccine or a placebo. The CDR3 region has the DNA TGTGCCAGCAGTTTATCAGACTGGACCGGTTTAGCGGGGGAGCTGTTTTTT. Amino acid sequence: CASSLSDWTGLAGELFF.